The clone carrying this T cell receptor (beta chain) was seen only a few times. What it binds is not known. Regarding time point: persistent/refractory GD, antithyroid drugs over 5 years with positive TRAb. Isolated PBMC RNA provided the starting material for the TCR library. The data were taken from a study of regulatory T cells in long-lasting Graves disease. Regarding the study as a whole: Preferential use of TRBV28, TRBJ1-2 and TRBJ2-5 was seen in persistent disease.

The CDR3 consists of 14 residues. V lost 7 bases and J lost 2; bases outside the gene matches: 2. The V gene's germline CDR1 is MNHNS and CDR2 SASEGT. Researchers made TCR beta libraries by using iRepertoire HTBI primers and running Arm-PCR on CDR3 regions. TCRdb fed the multiplex PCR reads into MiXCR, producing one record per CDR3 protein. The data hold 650,000 to 700,000 distinct CDR3 sequences, with roughly 30% observed a single time. This TCR derives from a female donor with Graves disease. This chain joins TRBV6-1 and TRBJ2-7; TRBD2 matches at 13 bases. The sample consisted of peripheral blood mononuclear cells (PBMCs), taken when the disease was refractory, from a patient treated with antithyroid drugs. The chain's CDR3 is CASILAGGPYEQYF. The CDR3 nucleotides are TGTGCCAGCATACTAGCGGGAGGGCCCTACGAGCAGTACTTC.